This T cell receptor beta chain came from a study of blood T cell repertoires in COVID-19. In the study overall: Acute-phase and convalescent COVID-19 samples originated in the United States, Italy and Spain. From T cells, B-cell-depleted T cells, or PBMCs came the material, which was cDNA or gDNA.

V lost 2 bases and J lost 0; bases outside the gene matches: 6. From germline, CDR1 is SGHVS and CDR2 FNYEAQ. This CDR3 has 17 amino acids. This clone has a single count. Generated by immunoSEQ multiplex PCR, the TCRdb table keeps only in-frame clones and is missing some. The sample yields almost 500,000 clones, more than 85% seen once. This receptor was identified in a woman aged 60-70 years who had recovered from COVID-19. The sequenced sample was PBMCs or T cells enriched from blood (not recorded which). The rearrangement joins TRBV7-6 to TRBJ2-1, with 8 bases aligning to TRBD1. CDR3 sequence: CASSLRRGQDSYNEQFF. CDR3 DNA sequence: TGTGCCAGCAGCTTACGCAGGGGGCAAGACTCCTACAATGAGCAGTTCTTC.